This T cell receptor beta chain is from a study of blood T cell repertoires in COVID-19. Across the whole study: Samples taken during acute and convalescent COVID-19 were collected in the United States, Italy and Spain.

Authors' methods: Amplifying reference gene primers gave estimates of nucleated cell counts. Sequencing was performed with immunoSEQ multiplex PCR; in TCRdb, only in-frame clones are kept and a portion is missing. V and J calls and clone size are given by that table; D and trimming were obtained from the DNA. The table includes about 210,000 clones, about 89% detected once. The CDR3 sequence is 12 residues long. Germline V CDR1 and CDR2: MNHEY, SVGAGI. Trimming cost V 7 bases and J 8 bases, with 13 bases left between them. Sequences were obtained from peripheral blood. This chain connects TRBV6-5 to TRBJ2-3; D is unresolved. This TCR was sampled from a woman aged 40-49 years with acute or convalescent COVID-19. Written as DNA, the CDR3 is TGTGCCAGCAAACAACTGGGCGCTACGCAGTATTTT. It yields the protein CASKQLGATQYF.